Here is one TCR beta chain with its context. Antigen: not known. Libraries were prepared by immunoSEQ multiplex PCR; TCRdb keeps only in-frame clonotypes and omits some of them. The table has around 32,000 clones, approximately 76% seen once. The sample belongs to a study of memory CD4+ T cells and cytomegalovirus serostatus. Points from the study as a whole: Of 150 to 200 reported CMV TCRbeta sequences, under 70 were found in memory CD4+ repertoires.

The V end lost 4 bases, the J end lost 5 bases, and 15 bases lay between the germline ends. The CDR3 runs 14 residues. In germline, CDR1 is SGHRS, CDR2 YFSETQ. The sort gate was single viable CD3+CD4+CD8-CD45RO+ cells for memory CD4+ T cells. Donors' CMV status reflects serum IgG against pp150, pp28, p38, p52. The sample taken for sequencing was memory CD4+ T cells from blood. The rearrangement joins TRBV5-1 to TRBJ2-5, with a tentative D call TRBD1 (6 bases). The clonotype comes from an adult in good health and CMV-seronegative. Some clones in this sample may be carry-over from other donors' samples. This CDR3 is CASSPVGATETQYF. In DNA form, the CDR3 reads TGCGCCAGCAGCCCCGTGGGGGCGACGGAGACCCAGTACTTC.